The T cell receptor (beta chain) described here comes from a study of blood T cells in healthy people across ages. General study results and limits: Donors of long life had a larger count of naive CD4+ cells and greater diversity than aged donors.

The authors ran a second PCR of 7 to 11 cycles using a sample-barcoded 5' primer and a J-beta primer mix. One entry per CDR3 protein, called by TCRdb with MiXCR from the 5' RACE reads. Of about 640,000 distinct CDR3 sequences listed, 45% to 65% were seen once; the top ten hold about two fifths. Germline assignment: CDR1 SGHTA and CDR2 FQGNSA. The V gene lost 5 bases and the J gene lost 10 bases, with 12 bases spanning the gap. The CDR3 has 13 residues. Isolated per sample were at least 6 million PBMCs. On this clonotype itself: What it binds is not known.

The TCR originated in a man aged 55-75 years in good health. The V and J genes are TRBV7-2 and TRBJ1-6; D unresolved. The sequenced sample consisted of blood. CDR3 amino acids: CASSADQRSPLHF. The CDR3 bases are TGTGCCAGCAGCGCAGACCAAAGATCACCCCTCCACTTT.